These 16 T cell receptor beta chains were all obtained from the same sample, sequenced in a study of blood T cell repertoires in COVID-19. Here immunoSEQ multiplex PCR was the method, and the copy in TCRdb shows in-frame clones only, minus some. This repertoire shows hundreds of thousands of clones, roughly 80% found once; its top ten account for about 10%. Sequenced: peripheral blood. These receptor sequences come from a woman of 80 years or more with acute or convalescent COVID-19.

This chain links TRBV5-6 with TRBJ2-4; 15 bases fit TRBD2. Germline loops: CDR1 SGHDT, CDR2 YYEEEE. The CDR3 runs to 16 residues. The V and J ends lost 4 bases and 3 bases, in that order; junction bases with no gene match: 2. CDR3 protein: CASSPGLAGGKNIQYF. CDR3 nucleotides: TGTGCCAGCAGCCCGGGACTAGCGGGGGGCAAAAACATTCAGTACTTC.

The chain recombines TRBV9 with TRBJ2-2; 12 bases map to TRBD2. With 4 bases clipped from V and 1 base from J, the junction kept 20 bases outside the gene matches. CDR3 size: 22 residues. The germline V gene has CDR1 SGDLS and CDR2 YYNGEE. The CDR3 DNA is TGTGCCAGCAGCTACCGGGACAGGGTCTTGGCTAGCGGGAGGGAGAACACCGGGGAGCTGTTTTTT. Amino acids: CASSYRDRVLASGRENTGELFF.

Details on this clone: A read error may produce the germline difference seen at one junction end. This sample includes further DNA sequences coding for the same CDR3. V gene TRBV5-1 combines with J gene TRBJ1-1; 7 bases are a match to TRBD1. The CDR3 sequence is 14 residues long. Germline V gene data show CDR1 as SGHRS and CDR2 as YFSETQ. The CDR3, as DNA: TGCGCCAGCAGTTTGGGACAGATGAACACTGAAGCTTTCTTT. This gives the protein CASSLGQMNTEAFF.

The J gene is TRBJ2-3, the V gene TRBV5-1; 10 bases line up with TRBD2. The germline V gene encodes CDR1 SGHRS and CDR2 YFSETQ. The V and J ends lost 5 bases and 7 bases, in that order; junction bases with no gene match: 7. The CDR3 extends over 14 amino acids. CDR3 amino acids: CASRGGTSENTQYF. For the CDR3, the DNA is TGCGCCAGCAGGGGAGGGACTAGCGAAAATACGCAGTATTTT.

The chain combines TRBV29-1 with TRBJ1-2, with 7 positions matching TRBD1. Unmatched junction bases numbered 13, after V lost 7 bases and J lost 8 bases. This CDR3 spans 13 amino acids. Germline-derived CDR1 and CDR2 are SQVTM and ANQGSEA. CDR3 in amino acids: CSAGDRISEGYTF. The CDR3 region has the DNA TGCAGCGCCGGGGACAGAATTTCGGAAGGCTACACCTTC.

The CDR3: CASSARDRGWGYTF. Here the CDR3 DNA reads TGTGCCAGTAGTGCGAGGGACAGGGGATGGGGCTACACCTTC. The rearrangement joins TRBV19 to TRBJ1-2, with 10 bases matching TRBD1. With 5 bases clipped from V and 8 bases from J, the junction kept 8 bases outside the gene matches. Germline V gives CDR1 LNHDA, CDR2 SQIVND (reference sequence). This CDR3 is built from 14 residues. Looking up the rest from reference TRBV19 and TRBJ1-2 gives the full variable domain: DGGITQSPKYLFRKEGQNVTLSCEQNLNHDAMYWYRQDPGQGLRLIYYSQIVNDFQKGDIAEGYSVSREKKESFPLTVTSAQKNPTAFYLCASSARDRGWGYTFGSGTRLTVV.

The chain carries TRBV9 and TRBJ2-7, with D possibly matching TRBD1 (5 bases). Germline CDR1 reads SGDLS; CDR2 reads YYNGEE. This CDR3 contains 15 residues. The V and J ends lost 0 bases and 0 bases respectively, with 10 bases between them. This CDR3 reads CASSVDQGLSYEQYF. Written as DNA, the CDR3 is TGTGCCAGCAGCGTAGATCAGGGTCTCTCCTACGAGCAGTACTTC. Full variable domain (rest looked up from reference TRBV9 and TRBJ2-7): DSGVTQTPKHLITATGQRVTLRCSPRSGDLSVYWYQQSLDQGLQFLIQYYNGEERAKGNILERFSAQQFPDLHSELNLSSLELGDSALYFCASSVDQGLSYEQYFGPGTRLTVT.

The CDR3 loop is CASSLAYTAPLHF. CDR3 in DNA: TGTGCCAGCAGCTTAGCGTATACTGCACCCCTCCACTTT. V usage is TRBV11-3 and J usage is TRBJ1-6; D is ambiguous. The germline V gene encodes CDR1 SGHNT and CDR2 YENEEA. V lost 1 base and J lost 11, with 9 bases in between. The CDR3 contains 13 residues. The whole variable domain, filled in from reference TRBV11-3 and TRBJ1-6, reads EAGVVQSPRYKIIEKKQPVAFWCNPISGHNTLYWYLQNLGQGPELLIRYENEEAVDDSQLPKDRFSAERLKGVDSTLKIQPAELGDSAVYLCASSLAYTAPLHFGNGTRLTVT.

V gene TRBV10-1 combines with J gene TRBJ2-5; 7 bases match TRBD1. Germline loops: CDR1 WNHNN, CDR2 SYGVQD (reference sequence). The CDR3 is made up of 13 amino acids. Trimming took 4 bases from V and 5 from J; bases not matched to a gene: 4. For the CDR3, the DNA is TGCGCCAGCAGTGTCAGGGGGAAGGAGACCCAGTACTTC. This gives the protein CASSVRGKETQYF.

To note about this clone: This sample includes further DNA sequences coding for the same CDR3. The V gene is TRBV24-1, the J gene TRBJ1-5; maybe TRBD1 (5 bases). Deletions cut 5 bases from V and 4 bases from J, with 5 bases between. Germline values: CDR1 KGHDR, CDR2 SFDVKD. This CDR3 comprises 12 residues. CDR3 DNA sequence: TGTGCCACCAGTGCAGGGAATCAGCCCCAGCATTTT. It translates to CATSAGNQPQHF.

This clone was counted once. The V and J genes are TRBV9 and TRBJ2-6, with TRBD1 matching 9 bases. The CDR3 consists of 18 residues. Trimming at V came to 4 bases and at J to 0 bases, leaving 8 bases not matched to a gene. CDR1 and CDR2 (germline): SGDLS, YYNGEE. The CDR3 DNA sequence: TGTGCCAGCAGCTCTACAGGGGGCCTAAGCTCTGGGGCCAACGTCCTGACTTTC. Its translation is CASSSTGGLSSGANVLTF.

The chain combines TRBV5-1 with TRBJ2-3; TRBD2 aligns across 9 bases. V gave up 1 base and J gave up 3 bases; unmatched junction bases: 3. This CDR3 comprises 15 residues. Germline CDR1 reads SGHRS; CDR2 reads YFSETQ. CDR3 coding DNA: TGCGCCAGCAGCTTGAGTAGCGGGAGTACAGATACGCAGTATTTT. Its translation is CASSLSSGSTDTQYF.

The genes are TRBV28 and TRBJ1-1; the D is unclear. The V and J ends lost 5 bases and 7 bases respectively, with 11 bases between them. This CDR3 spans 12 amino acids. The germline CDR1 and CDR2 sequences are MDHEN and SYDVKM. The CDR3 region has the DNA TGTGCCAGCAGTCCTCGAGTCTTTGAAGCTTTCTTT. It yields the protein CASSPRVFEAFF.

The rearrangement uses TRBV28 and TRBJ2-1; D is unclear. Trimming cost V 4 bases and J 8 bases, with 9 bases left between them. Germline lookup yields CDR1 MDHEN and CDR2 SYDVKM. The CDR3 totals 12 residues. The CDR3 nucleotides read TGTGCCAGCAGTTCCAGGATGGATGAGCAGTTCTTC. The encoded protein is CASSSRMDEQFF.

The chain recombines TRBV5-1 with TRBJ1-2, with TRBD1 matching over 10 bases. Trimming took 3 bases from V and 2 from J; bases not matched to a gene: 7. CDR1 is SGHRS and CDR2 is YFSETQ in the germline V gene. This CDR3 is 16 amino acids long. CDR3 DNA sequence: TGCGCCAGCAGCTCGGGGACAGGGGCTACGAACTATGGCTACACCTTC. Encoded protein: CASSSGTGATNYGYTF.

The rearrangement joins TRBV29-1 to TRBJ1-1; D might be TRBD1 (6 bases). Germline assignment: CDR1 SQVTM and CDR2 ANQGSEA. Trimming stripped 7 bases from V and 1 base from J, with 13 bases between. The CDR3 sequence is 13 residues long. CDR3 in DNA: TGCAGCGGTCTAGGACAGTCGAACACTGAAGCTTTCTTT. This encodes CSGLGQSNTEAFF.